These 23 T cell receptor beta chains originate from one sample sequenced in a study of cytomegalovirus exposure and HLA in healthy donors. The PCR was carried out with 60 Vbeta primers and 13 Jbeta primers. Generated by immunoSEQ multiplex PCR, the TCRdb table keeps only in-frame clones and is missing some. The table lists around 210,000 clones, about 80% of them singletons. Sequenced material: PBMCs. The source of these receptors is a woman in her twenties or thirties in good health and CMV-seronegative.

Notes on this clone: Compared with germline, one end of the junction differs, possibly owing to a read error. The chain carries TRBV7-9 and TRBJ2-7, with 7 nucleotides matching TRBD1. The CDR3 sequence is 14 residues long. Germline lookup yields CDR1 SEHNR and CDR2 FQNEAQ (reference sequence). CDR3 region: CSSSLNRGRSEQYF. The CDR3 DNA sequence: TGTTCCAGCAGCTTAAACAGGGGACGGTCGGAGCAGTACTTC.

V and J are TRBV5-1 and TRBJ2-3, with 10 bases that match TRBD1. V lost 0 bases, J lost 2 bases, and 0 bases stayed unmatched. CDR1 and CDR2 (germline): SGHRS, YFSETQ. CDR3 length: 15 amino acids. DNA for the CDR3: TGCGCCAGCAGCTTGGGACAGGGGGCCACAGATACGCAGTATTTT. This codes for CASSLGQGATDTQYF.

Comments on this clone: Compared with germline, one end of the junction differs, possibly owing to a read error. The chain uses TRBV9 and TRBJ1-2; tentatively, D is TRBD1 (6 bases). In germline, CDR1 is SGDLS, CDR2 YYNGEE. The CDR3 extends over 14 amino acids. CDR3 nucleotides: TGTGCCAGCGGCGTCAGACAGGCGGACTATGGCTACACCTTC. Residues: CASGVRQADYGYTF.

This rearrangement joins TRBV5-4 to TRBJ2-7, with 13 bases identical to TRBD2. Germline V gene lookup returns CDR1 SGHNT and CDR2 YYREEE (reference sequence). With V trimmed by 10 bases and J by 2 bases, 12 bases remained unmatched. CDR3 length equals 16 residues. The DNA for the CDR3 is TGTGCCGGAGGCTTAGGGGGACTAGCGGGAACCTACGAGCAGTACTTC. Translation gives CAGGLGGLAGTYEQYF. The entire variable domain, with the rest obtained from reference TRBV5-4 and TRBJ2-7, is as follows: ETGVTQSPTHLIKTRGQQVTLRCSSQSGHNTVSWYQQALGQGPQFIFQYYREEENGRGNFPPRFSGLQFPNYSSELNVNALELDDSALYLCAGGLGGLAGTYEQYFGPGTRLTVT.

V is TRBV6-6 and J is TRBJ1-6; TRBD1 might be the D (6 bases). Germline CDR1 reads MNHNY; CDR2 reads SVGAGI (reference sequence). The CDR3 loop spans 14 amino acids. Trimming pared 2 bases from V and 10 bases from J, leaving 12 bases between. CDR3 coding DNA: TGTGCCAGCAGTTACCCAGGGGCGGCATCACCCCTCCACTTT. Its translation is CASSYPGAASPLHF.

This clone was found a few times. Mismatch with germline at one junction end may stem from a read error. J is TRBJ1-2 and V is TRBV30; D remains ambiguous. Germline V CDR1 and CDR2: GTSNPN, SVGIG (reference sequence). This CDR3 is 13 amino acids long. DNA for the CDR3: TGTGCCTCCAGCCTCGGGGAGGGCTATGGCTACCCCTTC. It specifies CASSLGEGYGYPF.

The chain joins TRBV29-1 to TRBJ2-1, with D unclear. Germline V gene sequence: CDR1 SQVTM, CDR2 ANQGSEA. There are 12 residues in the CDR3. Deletions cut 4 bases from V and 2 bases from J, with 6 bases between. The CDR3 DNA follows: TGCAGCGTTGGACAAACCTACAATGAGCAGTTCTTC. Translated: CSVGQTYNEQFF.

This chain links TRBV7-9 with TRBJ2-7, with unresolved D. CDR1 and CDR2 from the germline V gene are SEHNR and FQNEAQ (reference sequence). The V gene lost 0 bases and the J gene lost 4 bases, with 4 bases spanning the gap. CDR3 length: 12 residues. The CDR3, as DNA: TGTGCCAGCAGCTTAGCGAGGTACGAGCAGTACTTC. Its translation: CASSLARYEQYF.

The chain employs TRBV30 and TRBJ1-5; 7 bases line up with TRBD1. Trimming cost V 0 bases and J 7 bases; bases outside gene matches: 3. The germline V gene encodes CDR1 GTSNPN and CDR2 SVGIG (reference sequence). This CDR3 is built from 13 residues. The CDR3 bases are TGTGCCTGGAGTGTAACAGGGGACCAGCCCCAGCATTTT. Its protein is CAWSVTGDQPQHF.

The sample holds a few counts of this clone. The V and J genes are TRBV7-2 and TRBJ2-3; 10 bases align to TRBD2. This CDR3 has 17 residues. The V gene's germline CDR1 is SGHTA and CDR2 FQGNSA. J lost 2 bases, V lost 5 bases, and 10 bases had no gene match. CDR3 sequence reads: CASSVRGTSENTDTQYF. CDR3 sequence (DNA): TGTGCCAGCAGCGTCCGGGGGACTAGCGAAAACACAGATACGCAGTATTTT.

The V call is TRBV7-6, the J call TRBJ2-7; D might be TRBD2 (7 bases). V lost 1 base to trimming and J lost 7 bases, with 17 bases between them. The CDR3 runs to 15 residues. Germline V gene lookup returns CDR1 SGHVS and CDR2 FNYEAQ. CDR3 nucleotide sequence: TGTGCCAGCAGCTTAGGGGGGGGGCCCCTTTGTGAGCAGTACTTC. Protein: CASSLGGGPLCEQYF.

In DNA form, the CDR3 reads TGTGCCAGCAGCCGTAGCGGGAGCCGCAATGAGCAGTTCTTC. This sequence encodes CASSRSGSRNEQFF. The V call is TRBV9, the J call TRBJ2-1; TRBD2 matches 9 bases. This CDR3 region has 14 residues. The J segment lost 6 bases and the V segment lost 4 bases, leaving 5 bases of the junction unmatched. Looked up from germline, CDR1 is SGDLS and CDR2 is YYNGEE.

The chain joins TRBV5-1 to TRBJ2-1; TRBD2 aligns across 8 bases. The CDR3 contains 16 residues. The V gene's germline CDR1 is SGHRS and CDR2 YFSETQ. V lost 1 base and J lost 6; bases outside the gene matches: 9. The CDR3: CASSLTSGRGVNEQFF. DNA for the CDR3: TGCGCCAGCAGCTTGACTTCCGGGAGGGGGGTCAATGAGCAGTTCTTC.

The rearrangement links TRBV7-6 to TRBJ2-1; 7 bases map to TRBD2. The germline CDR1 and CDR2 sequences are SGHVS and FNYEAQ. This CDR3 is 16 amino acids long. V lost 5 bases and J lost 1; bases outside the gene matches: 8. This CDR3 reads CASSPRPGGSYNEQFF. The CDR3 nucleotides read TGTGCCAGCAGCCCCCGGCCCGGGGGGTCCTACAATGAGCAGTTCTTC. The full variable domain, its missing parts supplied by reference TRBV7-6 and TRBJ2-1, is GAGVSQSPRYKVTKRGQDVALRCDPISGHVSLYWYRQALGQGPEFLTYFNYEAQQDKSGLPNDRFSAERPEGSISTLTIQRTEQRDSAMYRCASSPRPGGSYNEQFFGPGTRLTVL.

This clone came up a few times. CDR3: CASRLVPTGQGPRGVPEAFF. In nucleotides, the CDR3 is TGTGCAAGTCGCTTAGTCCCGACGGGACAGGGACCAAGGGGGGTTCCTGAAGCTTTCTTT. This chain uses TRBV12-2 with TRBJ1-1; the table assigns TRBD1, which was not confirmed against the DNA. TRBV12-2 is an annotated pseudogene. The CDR3 loop spans 20 amino acids.

About this clone itself: Germline is not matched at one junction end, which may reflect a read error. The CDR3 DNA reads as TGTGCCACCAGCAGAGATTTGTCGGGTGATGGCTACCCCTTC. Translated: CATSRDLSGDGYPF. The chain has TRBV15 and TRBJ1-2; no clear D. CDR1 is LNHNV, CDR2 YYDKDF, per germline (reference sequence). The CDR3 is 14 amino acids.

The V call is TRBV29-1, the J call TRBJ2-4, with 8 nucleotides matching TRBD1. The CDR3 has 14 amino acids. Germline CDR1 reads SQVTM; CDR2 reads ANQGSEA. The V and J ends lost 5 bases and 6 bases, in that order; junction bases with no gene match: 9. CDR3 nucleotide sequence: TGCAGCGTTTCTAGGTCAGGGGGCGGAAACATTCAGTACTTC. It translates to CSVSRSGGGNIQYF. The whole variable domain, filled in from reference TRBV29-1 and TRBJ2-4, reads SAVISQKPSRDICQRGTSLTIQCQVDSQVTMMFWYRQQPGQSLTLIATANQGSEATYESGFVIDKFPISRPNLTFSTLTVSNMSPEDSSIYLCSVSRSGGGNIQYFGAGTRLSVL.

V usage is TRBV10-3 and J usage is TRBJ2-2; 9 bases agree with TRBD2. The CDR3 length is 15 residues. Trimming removed 8 bases from V and 0 bases from J; junction bases left unmatched: 4. Germline values: CDR1 ENHRY, CDR2 SYGVKD. CDR3 loop: CAIGASGTNTGELFF. The CDR3 bases are TGTGCCATCGGCGCTAGCGGGACGAACACCGGGGAGCTGTTTTTT.

V is TRBV9 and J is TRBJ1-2; 7 bases are a match to TRBD1. This CDR3 contains 17 residues. Trimming at V came to 0 bases and at J to 4 bases, leaving 12 bases not matched to a gene. CDR1 is SGDLS, CDR2 YYNGEE, per germline. The CDR3 sequence: CASSVGEGAMQGYGYTF. The CDR3, as DNA: TGTGCCAGCAGCGTAGGAGAGGGGGCGATGCAAGGCTATGGCTACACCTTC.

V usage is TRBV11-1 and J usage is TRBJ2-7; tentatively, D is TRBD1 (6 bases). The germline V gene has CDR1 SGHAT and CDR2 FQDESV (reference sequence). The length of the CDR3 is 15 residues. V dropped 1 base and J dropped 3 bases, with 13 bases sitting between them. DNA of the CDR3: TGTGCCAGCAGCTTAGTCCGGGACACATACTACGAGCAGTACTTC. The encoded protein is CASSLVRDTYYEQYF.

The chain is built from TRBV5-1 and TRBJ1-1; no definite D call. In germline, CDR1 is SGHRS, CDR2 YFSETQ. This CDR3 spans 12 amino acids. Trimming took off 5 bases at V and 6 bases at J, with 11 bases between the two ends. The CDR3 sequence is CASRLSGAEAFF. CDR3 in DNA: TGCGCCAGCAGGCTCTCCGGGGCTGAAGCTTTCTTT.

This chain uses TRBV7-2 with TRBJ2-1, with D tentatively TRBD2 (5 bases). The CDR3 is 14 amino acids. The germline V gene has CDR1 SGHTA and CDR2 FQGNSA. Deletions cut 5 bases from V and 4 bases from J, with 12 bases between. The CDR3 DNA is TGTGCCAGCAGCGTAAACAGCGGATACAATGAGCAGTTCTTC. As protein: CASSVNSGYNEQFF.

The V call is TRBV5-4, the J call TRBJ2-1, with TRBD1 matching over 11 bases. The CDR3 contains 15 residues. Trimming at V came to 0 bases and at J to 8 bases, leaving 4 bases not matched to a gene. Germline loops: CDR1 SGHNT, CDR2 YYREEE (reference sequence). In DNA, the CDR3 is TGTGCCAGCAGCTTGGGGGGACAGGGGGGGTATGAGCAGTTCTTC. It yields the protein CASSLGGQGGYEQFF.